This TCR beta chain derives from a study of neurological immune-mediated disorders. The cDNA came from 5'RACE with 10-nucleotide random UMIs. TCRdb processed the 5' RACE reads anew with MiXCR; each CDR3 protein has one entry. This table has approximately 19,000 distinct CDR3 sequences, 15% appearing once. The unsorted libraries were made from 2 million PBMCs kept at -80 C. Overall study findings and caveats: Among expanded clones, no CDR3 amino acid sequences were shared across subjects, a pattern suggesting private repertoires in all groups.

CDR1 and CDR2 (germline): DFQATT, SNEGSKA (reference sequence). Trimming cost V 6 bases and J 2 bases; bases outside gene matches: 7. This CDR3 contains 16 residues. By sample share, this clonotype is medium-sized. Its antigen remains unidentified. This TCR was recovered from a female donor with HTLV-1-associated myelopathy (HAM/TSP). The chain couples TRBV20-1 to TRBJ2-2, with 12 bases identical to TRBD2. The specimen sequenced was PBMCs. CDR3 region: CSATTSGRTNTGELFF. DNA for the CDR3: TGCAGTGCCACGACTAGCGGGAGAACTAACACCGGGGAGCTGTTTTTT.